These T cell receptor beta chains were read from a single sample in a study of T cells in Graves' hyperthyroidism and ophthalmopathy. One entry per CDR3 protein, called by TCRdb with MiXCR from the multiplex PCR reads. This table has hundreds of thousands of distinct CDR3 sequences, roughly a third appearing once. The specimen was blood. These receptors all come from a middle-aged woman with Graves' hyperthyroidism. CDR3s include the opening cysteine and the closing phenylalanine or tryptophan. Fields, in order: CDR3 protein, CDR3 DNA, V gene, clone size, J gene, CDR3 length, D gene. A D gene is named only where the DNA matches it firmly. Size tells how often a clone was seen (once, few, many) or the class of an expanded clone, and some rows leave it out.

CDR3: CAILGAAGANEQYF
DNA: TGTGCCATCCTGGGCGCCGCTGGGGCCAACGAGCAGTACTTC
V: TRBV10-3
size: NA
J: TRBJ2-7
length: 14
D: NA

CDR3: CASSPSPGPSSPLHF
DNA: TGTGCCAGTAGTCCGTCTCCAGGGCCCAGTTCACCCCTCCACTTT
V: TRBV19
size: few
J: TRBJ1-6
length: 15
D: NA

CDR3: CASSQVTDVRYGYTF
DNA: TGCGCCAGCAGCCAAGTGACGGATGTTAGGTATGGCTACACCTTC
V: TRBV7-3
size: NA
J: TRBJ1-2
length: 15
D: NA

CDR3: CASSVDRSNQPQHF
DNA: TGTGCCAGCAGCGTGGACAGAAGCAATCAGCCCCAGCATTTT
V: TRBV5-5
size: NA
J: TRBJ1-5
length: 14
D: NA

CDR3: CSARIEGERGQPQHF
DNA: TGCAGTGCTAGAATCGAGGGGGAACGTGGGCAGCCCCAGCATTTT
V: TRBV20-1
size: few
J: TRBJ1-5
length: 15
D: NA

CDR3: CASSTPREAFF
DNA: TGTGCCAGTAGTACCCCAAGGGAAGCTTTCTTT
V: TRBV19
size: many
J: TRBJ1-1
length: 11
D: NA

CDR3: CASSLGFEPQHF
DNA: TGTGCCAGCAGCTTAGGGTTTGAGCCCCAGCATTTT
V: TRBV11-2
size: NA
J: TRBJ1-5
length: 12
D: NA

CDR3: CASSQAGGRVKGYTF
DNA: TGTGCCAGCAGCCAAGCCGGGGGGCGGGTAAAAGGCTACACCTTC
V: TRBV7-9
size: NA
J: TRBJ1-2
length: 15
D: NA

CDR3: CASRWEGSSNQPQHF
DNA: TGTGCCAGCAGGTGGGAGGGGTCGAGCAATCAGCCCCAGCATTTT
V: TRBV28
size: NA
J: TRBJ1-5
length: 15
D: NA

CDR3: CASSQLGRGRSETQYF
DNA: TGCGCCAGCAGCCAACTCGGCAGGGGGCGAAGTGAGACCCAGTACTTC
V: TRBV4-1
size: few
J: TRBJ2-5
length: 16
D: TRBD1

CDR3: CASSYSTPPGPQHF
DNA: TGTGCCAGCAGTTACTCGACCCCGCCAGGGCCCCAGCATTTT
V: TRBV25-1
size: NA
J: TRBJ1-5
length: 14
D: NA

CDR3: CASSGPGGGNTEAFF
DNA: TGTGCCAGCAGCGGGCCAGGGGGCGGGAACACTGAAGCTTTCTTT
V: TRBV7-9
size: few
J: TRBJ1-1
length: 15
D: TRBD1

CDR3: CAANPEDSRYTQYF
DNA: TGTGCCGCGAACCCCGAGGACAGCCGATATACGCAGTATTTT
V: TRBV2
size: NA
J: TRBJ2-3
length: 14
D: NA

CDR3: CASSPGQDEQYF
DNA: TGTGCCAGCAGCCCCGGACAGGACGAGCAGTACTTC
V: TRBV5-6
size: many
J: TRBJ2-7
length: 12
D: TRBD1

CDR3: CASSLSPGLQETQYF
DNA: TGTGCCAGCAGCTTAAGCCCGGGACTTCAAGAGACCCAGTACTTC
V: TRBV7-3
size: many
J: TRBJ2-5
length: 15
D: NA

CDR3: CSAQRGTSKETQYF
DNA: TGCAGTGCTCAACGGGGTACTAGTAAAGAGACCCAGTACTTC
V: TRBV20-1
size: many
J: TRBJ2-5
length: 14
D: NA

CDR3: CASSLRRGDTEAFF
DNA: TGTGCCAGCAGCTTGCGCAGGGGAGACACTGAAGCTTTCTTT
V: TRBV5-8
size: many
J: TRBJ1-1
length: 14
D: NA

CDR3: CATSRSWDRAGQSSYNSPLHF
DNA: TGTGCCACCAGCAGGTCCTGGGACAGGGCGGGCCAAAGCTCCTATAATTCACCCCTCCACTTT
V: TRBV15
size: NA
J: TRBJ1-6
length: 21
D: TRBD1

CDR3: CASSEEGKNGYTF
DNA: TGTGCCAGCAGTGAAGAAGGAAAGAATGGCTACACCTTC
V: TRBV2
size: many
J: TRBJ1-2
length: 13
D: NA

CDR3: CASSFGIRNTEAFF
DNA: TGTGCCAGCTCGTTCGGAATACGCAACACTGAAGCTTTCTTT
V: TRBV11-2
size: NA
J: TRBJ1-1
length: 14
D: NA

CDR3: CASRGQPTNEKLFF
DNA: TGTGCCAGCAGGGGACAGCCAACTAATGAAAAACTGTTTTTT
V: TRBV12-3/TRBV12-4
size: many
J: TRBJ1-4
length: 14
D: TRBD1

CDR3: CASSLVARYNEPQHF
DNA: TGTGCCAGCAGCTTAGTGGCTCGATACAATGAGCCCCAGCATTTT
V: TRBV7-9
size: NA
J: TRBJ1-5
length: 15
D: NA

CDR3: CATSRKGARDTQYF
DNA: TGTGCCACCAGTCGTAAGGGGGCTCGGGATACGCAGTATTTT
V: TRBV24-1
size: NA
J: TRBJ2-3
length: 14
D: TRBD1

CDR3: CSARVGSATGELFF
DNA: TGCAGTGCTAGAGTCGGTTCAGCCACCGGGGAGCTGTTTTTT
V: TRBV20-1
size: NA
J: TRBJ2-2
length: 14
D: NA

CDR3: CASSLASGEAQYF
DNA: TGTGCCAGCAGCTTAGCCTCCGGGGAGGCCCAGTACTTC
V: TRBV7-8
size: NA
J: TRBJ2-5
length: 13
D: NA

CDR3: CASSRSDTTGELFF
DNA: TGTGCCAGTAGTCGATCGGACACTACCGGGGAGCTGTTTTTT
V: TRBV19
size: many
J: TRBJ2-2
length: 14
D: NA

CDR3: CASSSPGYEQCF
DNA: TGCGCCAGCAGCTCGCCGGGCTACGAGCAGTGCTTC
V: TRBV7-2
size: NA
J: TRBJ2-7
length: 12
D: NA

CDR3: CASNWAREKLFF
DNA: TGTGCCAGTAATTGGGCCCGGGAAAAACTGTTTTTT
V: TRBV19
size: many
J: TRBJ1-4
length: 12
D: NA

CDR3: CASSNPRRDRGETQYF
DNA: TGTGCCAGCAGTAACCCGAGGCGGGACAGGGGGGAGACCCAGTACTTC
V: TRBV6-5
size: few
J: TRBJ2-5
length: 16
D: TRBD1

CDR3: CASSLRVFDTEAFF
DNA: TGTGCCAGCAGCTTGAGGGTTTTTGACACTGAAGCTTTCTTT
V: TRBV13
size: few
J: TRBJ1-1
length: 14
D: NA

CDR3: CASSPLLTGTDYGYTF
DNA: TGTGCCAGCAGCCCACTATTGACCGGGACGGACTATGGCTACACCTTC
V: TRBV7-9
size: NA
J: TRBJ1-2
length: 16
D: NA

CDR3: CSARSGTHSNQPQHF
DNA: TGCAGTGCCCGGAGTGGAACCCATAGCAATCAGCCCCAGCATTTT
V: TRBV20-1
size: few
J: TRBJ1-5
length: 15
D: NA

CDR3: CASSLFRDNQPQHF
DNA: TGTGCCAGCAGTTTATTTAGGGACAATCAGCCCCAGCATTTT
V: TRBV27
size: few
J: TRBJ1-5
length: 14
D: NA